Sequencing of this T cell receptor beta chain was carried out in a study of Graves' ophthalmopathy and Graves' hyperthyroidism. This clonotype was detected many times. Germline V CDR1 and CDR2: SGHTA, FQGTGA. The CDR3 spans 13 residues. V shed 9 bases and J 7 bases; nucleotides not matched to a gene: 12. RNA transcripts yielded amplified TCR beta CDR3 regions. Following a first-round RT-PCR that used HTBI primers, a second-round multiplex PCR was carried out. Each CDR3 protein gets one entry after TCRdb re-called the multiplex PCR reads with MiXCR. The sample holds around 660,000 distinct CDR3 sequences; about two fifths are singletons and the top ten take over 2.5%.

The genes are TRBV7-3 and TRBJ2-7; 7 bases match TRBD1. This clonotype was sampled from an adult man with Graves' ophthalmopathy. Sequenced sample: peripheral blood. The CDR3 region has the DNA TGTGCCAGTCCCCGGGACAGATCTCGAGAGCAGTACTTC. Residues: CASPRDRSREQYF.